These 20 T cell receptor beta chains came from one sample sequenced in a study of T cell responses to AZD1222 COVID-19 vaccine. Libraries were prepared by immunoSEQ multiplex PCR; TCRdb keeps only in-frame clonotypes and omits some of them. The table records some 100,000 clones, 85% to 90% of them present only once. The sample consisted of peripheral blood, taken on day 0 of AZD1222 vaccination. Receptor source: an adult in good health.

V is TRBV27 and J is TRBJ2-1; 7 nucleotides line up with TRBD2. J was trimmed by 10 bases and V by 5 bases; bases with no gene match: 23. CDR1 is MNHEY and CDR2 is SMNVEV in the germline V gene (reference sequence). The CDR3 runs to 18 residues. CDR3 amino acids: CASSPASGRGNQVREQFF. Here the CDR3 DNA reads TGTGCCAGCAGTCCGGCGTCGGGGCGGGGGAACCAAGTCCGGGAGCAGTTCTTC.

The chain is built from TRBV28 and TRBJ1-1, with D possibly TRBD1 on 5 matching bases. The V end lost 3 bases, the J end lost 7 bases, and 18 bases lay between the germline ends. This CDR3 spans 15 amino acids. Germline V gene sequence: CDR1 MDHEN, CDR2 SYDVKM. The CDR3 coding sequence is TGTGCCAGCAGTTTCCCCGGGACGGGGTCCCGTGAAGCTTTCTTT. It codes for CASSFPGTGSREAFF.

V and J are TRBV10-3 and TRBJ2-3; 8 bases are shared with TRBD2. With V trimmed by 10 bases and J by 2 bases, 5 bases remained unmatched. The CDR3 runs to 13 residues. CDR1 and CDR2 from the germline V gene are ENHRY and SYGVKD. CDR3 in DNA: TGTGCCACCATTGGACTAGCCACAGATACGCAGTATTTT. Amino acid sequence: CATIGLATDTQYF.

This chain uses TRBV10-3 with TRBJ2-7; TRBD1 or TRBD2 may be the D gene (5 bases each). Germline CDR1 is ENHRY and CDR2 is SYGVKD. With 4 bases removed from V and 7 bases from J, the gap between germline ends came to 11 bases. CDR3 size: 12 residues. The CDR3 loop is CAISGGGQEQYF. The DNA for the CDR3 is TGTGCCATCAGTGGGGGCGGGCAAGAGCAGTACTTC.

The rearrangement joins TRBV25-1 to TRBJ2-3; D is unclear. Between the trimmed V and J ends, which lost 1 base and 2 bases, there was a span of 13 bases. Germline assignment: CDR1 MGHDK and CDR2 SYGVNS. The length of the CDR3 is 16 residues. CDR3 residues: CASSELGQLLTDTQYF. For the CDR3, the DNA is TGTGCCAGCAGTGAATTAGGGCAGTTACTCACAGATACGCAGTATTTT. The complete variable domain, with remaining parts taken from reference TRBV25-1 and TRBJ2-3, reads EADIYQTPRYLVIGTGKKITLECSQTMGHDKMYWYQQDPGMELHLIHYSYGVNSTEKGDLSSESTVSRIRTEHFPLTLESARPSHTSQYLCASSELGQLLTDTQYFGPGTRLTVL.

The chain is built from TRBV6-1 and TRBJ2-7; possibly TRBD1 or TRBD2 for D (6 bases each). V was clipped by 2 bases and J by 11 bases, with 13 bases between them. Germline V gene lookup returns CDR1 MNHNS and CDR2 SASEGT. This CDR3 comprises 12 residues. The CDR3 DNA reads as TGTGCCAGCAGTGAATGGGGGGCGCAGGAGTACTTC. Translating it yields CASSEWGAQEYF.

The V call is TRBV19, the J call TRBJ2-2, with 10 bases fitting TRBD2. This CDR3 region has 17 residues. Germline V lookup: CDR1 LNHDA, CDR2 SQIVND (reference sequence). The J segment lost 10 bases and the V segment lost 7 bases, leaving 18 bases of the junction unmatched. The CDR3 is CASKRAGGPSALAELFF. CDR3 bases: TGTGCCAGTAAAAGAGCGGGAGGGCCGAGTGCTCTAGCGGAGCTGTTTTTT. The variable domain in full, with the rest retrieved from reference TRBV19 and TRBJ2-2, is DGGITQSPKYLFRKEGQNVTLSCEQNLNHDAMYWYRQDPGQGLRLIYYSQIVNDFQKGDIAEGYSVSREKKESFPLTVTSAQKNPTAFYLCASKRAGGPSALAELFFGEGSRLTVL.

This chain links TRBV5-1 with TRBJ1-4, with 8 nucleotides matching TRBD1. This CDR3 contains 16 residues. Germline V lookup: CDR1 SGHRS, CDR2 YFSETQ. V dropped 0 bases and J dropped 4; count of bases not matched to a gene: 5. This chain's CDR3 is CASSLGRDRFNEKLFF. In DNA, the CDR3 is TGCGCCAGCAGCTTGGGGAGGGACAGGTTTAATGAAAAACTGTTTTTT.

V and J are TRBV20-1 and TRBJ2-3; 9 positions agree with TRBD2. The CDR3 loop spans 16 amino acids. J was trimmed by 2 bases and V by 6 bases; bases with no gene match: 12. Germline CDR1 reads DFQATT; CDR2 reads SNEGSKA (reference sequence). The CDR3 spells CSASGGLAGNTDTQYF. CDR3 nucleotide sequence: TGCAGTGCCAGTGGGGGCCTAGCGGGGAACACAGATACGCAGTATTTT.

The chain joins TRBV11-2 to TRBJ2-2; D is tentatively TRBD1 or TRBD2 (5 bases each). Trimming stripped 0 bases from V and 4 bases from J, with 9 bases between. The CDR3 runs to 15 residues. The germline V gene encodes CDR1 SGHAT and CDR2 FQNNGV. The CDR3 reads CASSLDSGGTGELFF. CDR3 bases: TGTGCCAGCAGCTTAGATTCTGGGGGCACCGGGGAGCTGTTTTTT. The whole variable domain, remainder taken from reference TRBV11-2 and TRBJ2-2, is EAGVAQSPRYKIIEKRQSVAFWCNPISGHATLYWYQQILGQGPKLLIQFQNNGVVDDSQLPKDRFSAERLKGVDSTLKIQPAKLEDSAVYLCASSLDSGGTGELFFGEGSRLTVL.

This clone was recorded once. The V and J genes are TRBV10-3 and TRBJ2-3, with 7 positions matching TRBD2. This CDR3 spans 15 amino acids. V was clipped by 8 bases and J by 1 base; unmatched bases: 9. In germline, CDR1 is ENHRY, CDR2 SYGVKD. DNA of the CDR3: TGTGCCATCCGGGGTGCGGGAGAGGGCACAGATACGCAGTATTTT. Translated, it gives CAIRGAGEGTDTQYF.

The chain links TRBV19 to TRBJ1-1; D is uncertain. The CDR3 covers 14 residues. V was pared by 3 bases and J by 5 bases, with 13 bases between. Germline values: CDR1 LNHDA, CDR2 SQIVND (reference sequence). For the CDR3, the DNA is TGTGCCAGTAGTATCGCGGGGTACGGGACTGAAGCTTTCTTT. This gives the protein CASSIAGYGTEAFF.

J is TRBJ2-3 and V is TRBV24-1; D uncertain. This CDR3 comprises 18 residues. In germline, CDR1 is KGHDR, CDR2 SFDVKD. V was cut by 2 bases and J by 2 bases, with 19 bases left in between. CDR3 amino acids: CATSDSRRPRPLTDTQYF. The CDR3 bases are TGTGCCACCAGTGATTCCCGCCGGCCGCGTCCTCTCACAGATACGCAGTATTTT.

This chain connects TRBV5-4 to TRBJ1-2; D is unresolved. Per the germline V gene, CDR1 is SGHNT and CDR2 is YYREEE (reference sequence). Trimming took off 6 bases at V and 7 bases at J, with 28 bases between the two ends. This CDR3 spans 17 amino acids. In DNA, the CDR3 is TGTGCCAGCATCCAAGTAGGTGGGCCTAATAGGATGGGTGGCTACACCTTC. This translates into CASIQVGGPNRMGGYTF. The full variable domain, completed using reference TRBV5-4 and TRBJ1-2, is ETGVTQSPTHLIKTRGQQVTLRCSSQSGHNTVSWYQQALGQGPQFIFQYYREEENGRGNFPPRFSGLQFPNYSSELNVNALELDDSALYLCASIQVGGPNRMGGYTFGSGTRLTVV.

For the CDR3, the DNA is TGTGCCAGCAGCTTCAGCGGGAGTGCCGAAGGCTACAATGAGCAGTTCTTC. Residues: CASSFSGSAEGYNEQFF. The chain recombines TRBV5-4 with TRBJ2-1; the match to TRBD2 covers 8 bases. Per germline, CDR1 SGHNT and CDR2 YYREEE (reference sequence). V lost 2 bases, J lost 3 bases, and 10 bases stayed unmatched. The CDR3 loop spans 17 amino acids.

The CDR3 loop reads CASSLRDSFSYEQYF. The CDR3 coding sequence is TGCGCCAGCAGCCTCCGGGACAGCTTCTCCTACGAGCAGTACTTC. The gene calls are TRBV4-1 and TRBJ2-7, with 7 nucleotides matching TRBD1. The CDR3 runs 15 residues. Trimming at V came to 4 bases and at J to 0 bases, leaving 6 bases not matched to a gene. The germline V gene encodes CDR1 MGHRA and CDR2 YSYEKL.

The chain employs TRBV29-1 and TRBJ1-2; TRBD1 agrees at 8 bases. Germline CDR1 SQVTM, CDR2 ANQGSEA. The length of the CDR3 is 13 residues. V was pared by 7 bases and J by 1 base, with 5 bases of the junction left unmatched. The CDR3 reads CSAEDRGNYGYTF. DNA for the CDR3: TGCAGCGCCGAAGACAGGGGTAACTATGGCTACACCTTC.

The V and J genes are TRBV10-3 and TRBJ1-2; D is unclear. V dropped 8 bases and J dropped 2 bases, with 6 bases sitting between them. The CDR3 length is 11 residues. Germline-derived CDR1 and CDR2 are ENHRY and SYGVKD. DNA of the CDR3: TGTGCCATCCGGGAAAACTATGGCTACACCTTC. Its translation: CAIRENYGYTF.

The chain combines TRBV5-1 with TRBJ1-1; D gene unclear. The germline CDR1 and CDR2 sequences are SGHRS and YFSETQ. The germline V and J ends were trimmed by 2 bases and 11 bases, with 16 bases remaining between them. The CDR3 extends over 13 amino acids. In nucleotides, the CDR3 is TGCGCCAGCAGCTTCTCGGGAATGGGTGCCGCTTTCTTT. This encodes CASSFSGMGAAFF.

The chain links TRBV7-9 to TRBJ2-7; D is ambiguous. The germline V gene has CDR1 SEHNR and CDR2 FQNEAQ (reference sequence). Trimming pared 0 bases from V and 3 bases from J, leaving 9 bases between. The CDR3 sequence is 14 residues long. CDR3 region: CASSLAGINYEQYF. DNA for the CDR3: TGTGCCAGCAGCTTAGCGGGAATTAACTACGAGCAGTACTTC.